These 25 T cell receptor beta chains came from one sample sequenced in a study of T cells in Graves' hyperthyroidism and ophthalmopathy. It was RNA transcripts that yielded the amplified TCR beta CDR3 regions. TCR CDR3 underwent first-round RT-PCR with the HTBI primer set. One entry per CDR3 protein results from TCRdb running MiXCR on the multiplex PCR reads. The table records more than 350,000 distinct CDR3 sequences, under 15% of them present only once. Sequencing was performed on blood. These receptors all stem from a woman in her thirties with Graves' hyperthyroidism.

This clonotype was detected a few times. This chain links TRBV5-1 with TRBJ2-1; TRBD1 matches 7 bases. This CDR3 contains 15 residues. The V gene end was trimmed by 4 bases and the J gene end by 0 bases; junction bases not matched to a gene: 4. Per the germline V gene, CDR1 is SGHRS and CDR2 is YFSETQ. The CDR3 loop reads CASSTGQLSYNEQFF. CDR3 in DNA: TGCGCCAGCAGCACGGGACAGCTCTCCTACAATGAGCAGTTCTTC.

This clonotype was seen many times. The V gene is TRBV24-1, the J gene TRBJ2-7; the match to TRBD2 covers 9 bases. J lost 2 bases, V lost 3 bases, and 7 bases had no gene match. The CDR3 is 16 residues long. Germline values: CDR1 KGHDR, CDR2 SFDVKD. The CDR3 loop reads CATSDGLAGNTYEQYF. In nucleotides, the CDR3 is TGTGCCACCAGTGATGGCCTAGCGGGAAATACCTACGAGCAGTACTTC.

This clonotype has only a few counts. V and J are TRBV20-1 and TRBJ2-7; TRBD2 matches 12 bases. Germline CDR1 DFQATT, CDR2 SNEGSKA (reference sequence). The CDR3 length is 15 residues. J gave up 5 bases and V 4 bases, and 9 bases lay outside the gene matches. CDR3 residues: CSANPSGRALDEQYF. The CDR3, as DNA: TGCAGTGCTAACCCTAGCGGGAGGGCCCTCGACGAGCAGTACTTC.

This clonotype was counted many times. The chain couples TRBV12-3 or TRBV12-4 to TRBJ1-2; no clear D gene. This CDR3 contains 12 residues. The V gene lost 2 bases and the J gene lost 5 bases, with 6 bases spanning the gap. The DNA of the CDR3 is TGTGCCAGCAGTTTAACAGTTTATGGCTACACCTTC. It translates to CASSLTVYGYTF.

Here the CDR3 DNA reads TGTGCCAGCAGTACCCGCGGGGGCACGAACACTGAAGCTTTCTTT. Translating it yields CASSTRGGTNTEAFF. The rearrangement links TRBV27 to TRBJ1-1; D perhaps matches TRBD1 (6 bases). CDR1 is MNHEY and CDR2 is SMNVEV in the germline V gene (reference sequence). CDR3 length: 15 amino acids. V lost 5 bases, J lost 1 base, and 14 bases lay in between.

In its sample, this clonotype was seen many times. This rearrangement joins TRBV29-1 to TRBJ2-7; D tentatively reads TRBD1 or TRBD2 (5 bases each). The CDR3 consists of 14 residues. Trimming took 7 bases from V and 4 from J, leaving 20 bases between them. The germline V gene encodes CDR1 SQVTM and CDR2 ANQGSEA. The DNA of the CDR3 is TGCAGCGCCAAAGTACCGGGACGGCAATACGAGCAGTACTTC. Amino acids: CSAKVPGRQYEQYF.

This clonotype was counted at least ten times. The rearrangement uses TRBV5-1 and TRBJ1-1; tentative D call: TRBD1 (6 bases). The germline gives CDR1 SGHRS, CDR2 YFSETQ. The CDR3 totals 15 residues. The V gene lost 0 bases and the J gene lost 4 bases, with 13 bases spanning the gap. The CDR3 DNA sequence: TGCGCCAGCAGCTTGGATCCGGGGGCGGCCACTGAAGCTTTCTTT. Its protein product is CASSLDPGAATEAFF.

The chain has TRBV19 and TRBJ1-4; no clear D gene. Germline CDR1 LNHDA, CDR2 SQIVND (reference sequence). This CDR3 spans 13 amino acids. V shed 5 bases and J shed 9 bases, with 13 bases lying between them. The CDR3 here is CASSDGWDKKLFF. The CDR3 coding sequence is TGTGCCAGTAGTGACGGATGGGATAAAAAACTGTTTTTT.

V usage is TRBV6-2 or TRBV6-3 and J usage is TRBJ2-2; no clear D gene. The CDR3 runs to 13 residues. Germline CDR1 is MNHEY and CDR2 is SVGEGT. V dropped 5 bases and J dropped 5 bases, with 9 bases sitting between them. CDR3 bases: TGTGCCAGCAGTCTAGACGATACCGGGGAGCTGTTTTTT. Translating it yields CASSLDDTGELFF.

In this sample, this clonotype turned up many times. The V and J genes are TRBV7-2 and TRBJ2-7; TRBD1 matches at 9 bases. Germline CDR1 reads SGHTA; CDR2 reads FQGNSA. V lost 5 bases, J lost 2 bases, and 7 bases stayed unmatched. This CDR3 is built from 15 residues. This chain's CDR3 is CASSPYRQGAYEQYF. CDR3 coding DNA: TGTGCCAGCAGCCCTTACAGACAGGGGGCCTACGAGCAGTACTTC.

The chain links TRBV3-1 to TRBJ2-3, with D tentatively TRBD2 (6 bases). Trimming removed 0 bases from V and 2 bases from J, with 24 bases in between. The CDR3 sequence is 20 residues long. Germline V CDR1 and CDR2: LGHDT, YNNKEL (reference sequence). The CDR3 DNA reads TGTGCCAGCAGCCAAGAAGGAGGGAGAGGGCCGGCGGAGTACACAGATACGCAGTATTTT. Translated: CASSQEGGRGPAEYTDTQYF.

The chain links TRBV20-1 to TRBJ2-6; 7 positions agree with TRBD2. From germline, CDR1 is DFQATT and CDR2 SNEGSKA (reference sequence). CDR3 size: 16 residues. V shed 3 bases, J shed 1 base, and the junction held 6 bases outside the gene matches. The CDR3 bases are TGCAGTGCTAGCCTAGCGGAGACTTCTGGGGCCAACGTCCTGACTTTC. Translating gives CSASLAETSGANVLTF.

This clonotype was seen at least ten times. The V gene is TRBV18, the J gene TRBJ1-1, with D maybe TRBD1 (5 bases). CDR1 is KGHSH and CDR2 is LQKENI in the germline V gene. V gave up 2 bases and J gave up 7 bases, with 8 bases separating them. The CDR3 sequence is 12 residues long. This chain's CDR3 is CASSPSGNEAFF. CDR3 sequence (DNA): TGTGCCAGCTCACCATCAGGGAATGAAGCTTTCTTT.

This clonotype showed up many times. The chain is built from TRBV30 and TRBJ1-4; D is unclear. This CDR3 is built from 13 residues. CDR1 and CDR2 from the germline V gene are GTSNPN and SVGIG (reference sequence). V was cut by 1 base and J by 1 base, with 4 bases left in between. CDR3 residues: CAWSGGTNEKLFF. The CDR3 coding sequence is TGTGCCTGGAGTGGGGGAACTAATGAAAAACTGTTTTTT.

In DNA, the CDR3 is TGTGCCTGGAGTGTATCGGGGTACACCGGGGAGCTGTTTTTT. The encoded protein is CAWSVSGYTGELFF. J is TRBJ2-2 and V is TRBV30; a weak D match, TRBD2 (5 bases). Germline V gene lookup returns CDR1 GTSNPN and CDR2 SVGIG (reference sequence). The CDR3 totals 14 residues. V shed 0 bases and J shed 3 bases, with 8 bases lying between them.

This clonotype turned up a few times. CDR3 nucleotides: TGTGCCAGCAGCTTAACCCGGAAACTAGCCAAAAACATTCAGTACTTC. Its translation: CASSLTRKLAKNIQYF. This chain links TRBV7-3 with TRBJ2-4, with unresolved D. The ends were cut back, 0 bases at V and 0 bases at J, with 9 bases in the middle. There are 16 residues in the CDR3. The V gene's germline CDR1 is SGHTA and CDR2 FQGTGA.

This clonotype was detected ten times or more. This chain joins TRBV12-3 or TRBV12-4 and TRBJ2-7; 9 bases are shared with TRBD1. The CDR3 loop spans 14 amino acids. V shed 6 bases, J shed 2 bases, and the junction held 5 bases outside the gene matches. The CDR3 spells CASSPGTGPYEQYF. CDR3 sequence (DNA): TGTGCCAGCAGCCCCGGGACAGGGCCCTACGAGCAGTACTTC.

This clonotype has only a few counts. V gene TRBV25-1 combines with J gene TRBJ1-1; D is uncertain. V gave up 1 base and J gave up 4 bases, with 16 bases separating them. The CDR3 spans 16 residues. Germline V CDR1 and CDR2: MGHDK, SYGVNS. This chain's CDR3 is CASSEWGLGRATEAFF. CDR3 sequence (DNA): TGTGCCAGCAGTGAATGGGGTCTGGGGAGGGCCACTGAAGCTTTCTTT.

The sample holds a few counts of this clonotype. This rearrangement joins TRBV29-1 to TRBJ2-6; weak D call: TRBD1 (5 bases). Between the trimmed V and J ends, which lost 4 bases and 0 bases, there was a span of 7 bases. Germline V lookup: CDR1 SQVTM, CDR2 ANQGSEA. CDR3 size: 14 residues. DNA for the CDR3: TGCAGCGTTGGACAGAACTCTGGGGCCAACGTCCTGACTTTC. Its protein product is CSVGQNSGANVLTF.

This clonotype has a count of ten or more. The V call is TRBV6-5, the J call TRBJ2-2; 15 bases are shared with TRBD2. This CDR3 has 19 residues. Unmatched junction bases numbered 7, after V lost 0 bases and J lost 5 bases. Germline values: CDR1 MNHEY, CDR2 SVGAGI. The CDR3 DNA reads TGTGCCAGCAGTTACTCGTCCGGGACTAGCGGGAGGTCTACCGGGGAGCTGTTTTTT. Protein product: CASSYSSGTSGRSTGELFF.

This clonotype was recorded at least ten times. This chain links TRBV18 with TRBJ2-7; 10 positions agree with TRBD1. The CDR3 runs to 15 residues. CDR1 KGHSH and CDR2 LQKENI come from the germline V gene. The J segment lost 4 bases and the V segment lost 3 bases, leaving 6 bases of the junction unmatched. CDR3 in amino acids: CASSPGQGETYEQYF. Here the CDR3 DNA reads TGTGCCAGCTCACCCGGACAGGGGGAAACTTACGAGCAGTACTTC.

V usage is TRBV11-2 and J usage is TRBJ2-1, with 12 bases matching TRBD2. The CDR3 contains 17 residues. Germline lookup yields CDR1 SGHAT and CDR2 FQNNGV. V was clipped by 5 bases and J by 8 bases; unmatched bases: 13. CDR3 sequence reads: CASSLGPSGRASDEQFF. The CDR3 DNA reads TGTGCCAGCAGCCTAGGGCCTAGCGGGAGGGCCAGCGATGAGCAGTTCTTC.

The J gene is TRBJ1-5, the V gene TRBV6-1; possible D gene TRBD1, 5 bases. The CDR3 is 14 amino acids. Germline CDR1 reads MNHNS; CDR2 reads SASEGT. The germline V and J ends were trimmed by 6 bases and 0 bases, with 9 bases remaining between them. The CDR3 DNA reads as TGTGCCAGCAGCAAGGGGTATAGCAATCAGCCCCAGCATTTT. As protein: CASSKGYSNQPQHF.

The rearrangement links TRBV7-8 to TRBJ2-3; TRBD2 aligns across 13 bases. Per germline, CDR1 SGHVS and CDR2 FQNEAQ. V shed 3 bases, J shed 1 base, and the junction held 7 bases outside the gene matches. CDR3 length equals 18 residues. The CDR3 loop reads CASSLARLAGGRTDTQYF. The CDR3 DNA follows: TGTGCCAGCAGCTTGGCCCGACTAGCGGGAGGACGCACAGATACGCAGTATTTT.

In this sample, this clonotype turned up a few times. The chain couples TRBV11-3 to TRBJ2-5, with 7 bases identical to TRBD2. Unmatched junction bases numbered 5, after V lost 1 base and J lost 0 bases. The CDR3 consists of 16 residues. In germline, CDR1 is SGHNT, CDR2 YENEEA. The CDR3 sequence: CASSLGASGYQETQYF. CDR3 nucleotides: TGTGCCAGCAGCTTAGGGGCTAGCGGATACCAAGAGACCCAGTACTTC.